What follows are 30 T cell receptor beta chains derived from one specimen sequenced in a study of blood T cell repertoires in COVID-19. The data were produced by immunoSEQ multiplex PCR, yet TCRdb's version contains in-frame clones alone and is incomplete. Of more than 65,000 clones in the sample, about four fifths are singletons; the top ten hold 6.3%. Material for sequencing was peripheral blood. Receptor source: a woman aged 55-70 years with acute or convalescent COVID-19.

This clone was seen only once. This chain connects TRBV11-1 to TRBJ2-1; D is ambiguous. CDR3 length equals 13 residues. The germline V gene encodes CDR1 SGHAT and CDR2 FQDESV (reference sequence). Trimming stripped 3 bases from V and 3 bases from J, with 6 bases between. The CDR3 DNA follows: TGTGCCAGCAGCTTCGTAAACTACAATGAGCAGTTCTTC. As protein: CASSFVNYNEQFF. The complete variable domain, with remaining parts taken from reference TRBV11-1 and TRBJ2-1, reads EAEVAQSPRYKITEKSQAVAFWCDPISGHATLYWYRQILGQGPELLVQFQDESVVDDSQLPKDRFSAERLKGVDSTLKIQPAELGDSAMYLCASSFVNYNEQFFGPGTRLTVL.

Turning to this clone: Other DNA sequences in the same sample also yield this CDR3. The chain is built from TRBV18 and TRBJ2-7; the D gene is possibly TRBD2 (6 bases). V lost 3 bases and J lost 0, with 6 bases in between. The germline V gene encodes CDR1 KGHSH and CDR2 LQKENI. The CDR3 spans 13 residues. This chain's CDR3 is CASSPGGSYEQYF. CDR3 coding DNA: TGTGCCAGCTCACCGGGGGGCTCCTACGAGCAGTACTTC.

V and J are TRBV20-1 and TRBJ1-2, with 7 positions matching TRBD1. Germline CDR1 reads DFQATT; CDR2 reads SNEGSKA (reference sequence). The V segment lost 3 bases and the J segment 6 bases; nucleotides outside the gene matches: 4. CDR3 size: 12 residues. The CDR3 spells CSASLQGDGYTF. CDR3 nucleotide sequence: TGCAGTGCTAGTTTGCAGGGGGATGGCTACACCTTC.

The CDR3 region is CASIPGQNTEAFF. The CDR3 coding sequence is TGTGCCAGCATCCCCGGACAGAACACTGAAGCTTTCTTT. The chain couples TRBV28 to TRBJ1-1; maybe TRBD1 (5 bases). Germline CDR1 reads MDHEN; CDR2 reads SYDVKM. The CDR3 contains 13 residues. Trimming cost V 7 bases and J 1 base, with 10 bases left between them.

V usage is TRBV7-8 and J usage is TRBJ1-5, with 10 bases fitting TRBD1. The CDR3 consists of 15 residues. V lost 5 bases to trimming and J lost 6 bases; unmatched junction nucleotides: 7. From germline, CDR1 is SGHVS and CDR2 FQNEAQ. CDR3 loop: CASSLTDRGPQPQHF. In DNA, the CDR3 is TGTGCCAGCAGCCTTACTGACAGGGGGCCTCAGCCCCAGCATTTT.

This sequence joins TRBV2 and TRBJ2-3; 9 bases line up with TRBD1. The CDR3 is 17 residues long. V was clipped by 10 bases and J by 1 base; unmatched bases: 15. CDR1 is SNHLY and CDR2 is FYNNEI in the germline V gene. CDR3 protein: CATRGPGTGLGTDTQYF. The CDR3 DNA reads TGTGCCACTCGGGGACCGGGGACAGGGTTGGGCACAGATACGCAGTATTTT.

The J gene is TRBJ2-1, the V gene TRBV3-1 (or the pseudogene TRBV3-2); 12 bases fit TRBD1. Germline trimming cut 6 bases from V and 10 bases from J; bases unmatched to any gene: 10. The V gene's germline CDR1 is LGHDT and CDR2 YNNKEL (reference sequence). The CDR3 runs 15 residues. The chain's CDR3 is CASRHTGTGGLEQFF. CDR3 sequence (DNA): TGTGCCAGCAGGCACACCGGGACAGGGGGCCTAGAGCAGTTCTTC.

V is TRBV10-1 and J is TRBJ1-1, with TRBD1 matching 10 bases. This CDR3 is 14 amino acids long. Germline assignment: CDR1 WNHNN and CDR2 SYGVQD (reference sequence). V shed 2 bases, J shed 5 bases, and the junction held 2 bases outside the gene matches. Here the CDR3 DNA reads TGCGCCAGCAGTGAGGGGACAGGGGTGACTGAAGCTTTCTTT. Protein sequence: CASSEGTGVTEAFF.

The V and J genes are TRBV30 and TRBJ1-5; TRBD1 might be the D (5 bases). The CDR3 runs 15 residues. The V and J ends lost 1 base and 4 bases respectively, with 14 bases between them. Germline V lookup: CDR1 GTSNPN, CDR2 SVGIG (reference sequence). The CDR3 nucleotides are TGTGCCTGGAGTGCGTCAGGGTTTGGTAATCAGCCCCAGCATTTT. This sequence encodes CAWSASGFGNQPQHF. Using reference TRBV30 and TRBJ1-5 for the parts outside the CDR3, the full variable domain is SQTIHQWPATLVQPVGSPLSLECTVEGTSNPNLYWYRQAAGRGLQLLFYSVGIGQISSEVPQNLSASRPQDRQFILSSKKLLLSDSGFYLCAWSASGFGNQPQHFGDGTRLSIL.

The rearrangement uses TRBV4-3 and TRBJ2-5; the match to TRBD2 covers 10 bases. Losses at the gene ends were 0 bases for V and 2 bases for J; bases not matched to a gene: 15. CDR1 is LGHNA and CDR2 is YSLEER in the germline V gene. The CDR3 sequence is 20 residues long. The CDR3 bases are TGCGCCAGCAGCCAAGATTTGCCGGGACTAGCGTTCCGGGGGCAAGAGACCCAGTACTTC. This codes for CASSQDLPGLAFRGQETQYF.

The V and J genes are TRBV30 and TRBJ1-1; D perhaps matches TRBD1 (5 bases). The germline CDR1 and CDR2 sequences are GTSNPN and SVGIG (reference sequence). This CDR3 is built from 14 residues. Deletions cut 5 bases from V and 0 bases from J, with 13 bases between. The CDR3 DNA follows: TGTGCCTGGTATGTTAAGGGGTTGAACACTGAAGCTTTCTTT. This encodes CAWYVKGLNTEAFF.

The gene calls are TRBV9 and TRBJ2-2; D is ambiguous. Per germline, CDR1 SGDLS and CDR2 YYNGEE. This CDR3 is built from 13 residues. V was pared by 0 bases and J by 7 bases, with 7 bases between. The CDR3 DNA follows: TGTGCCAGCAGCGTAGAAACTGGCGGGGAGCTGTTTTTT. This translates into CASSVETGGELFF.

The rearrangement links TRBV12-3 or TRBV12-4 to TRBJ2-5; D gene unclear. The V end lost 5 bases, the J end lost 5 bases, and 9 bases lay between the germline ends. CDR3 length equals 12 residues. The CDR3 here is CASSIIQETQYF. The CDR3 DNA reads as TGTGCCAGCAGTATTATCCAGGAGACCCAGTACTTC.

The DNA for the CDR3 is TGTGCCAGCTCACCCCGGACTAGCTGGATCGGGGAGCTGTTTTTT. This codes for CASSPRTSWIGELFF. V usage is TRBV18 and J usage is TRBJ2-2; the match to TRBD2 covers 8 bases. Per the germline V gene, CDR1 is KGHSH and CDR2 is LQKENI. Trimming removed 3 bases from V and 7 bases from J; junction bases left unmatched: 7. The CDR3 totals 15 residues.

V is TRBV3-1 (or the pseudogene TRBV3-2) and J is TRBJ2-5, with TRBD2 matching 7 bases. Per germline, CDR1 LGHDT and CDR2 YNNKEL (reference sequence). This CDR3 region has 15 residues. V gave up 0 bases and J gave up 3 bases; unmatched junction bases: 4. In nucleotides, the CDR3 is TGTGCCAGCAGCCAAGAAGGGAGCGGGGAAGAGACCCAGTACTTC. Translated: CASSQEGSGEETQYF.

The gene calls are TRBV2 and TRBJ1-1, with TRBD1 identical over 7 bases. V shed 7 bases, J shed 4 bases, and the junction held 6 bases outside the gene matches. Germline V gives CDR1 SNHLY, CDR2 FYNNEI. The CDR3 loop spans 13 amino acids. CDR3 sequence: CASKDRMSTEAFF. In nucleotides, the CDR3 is TGTGCCAGCAAGGACAGGATGAGCACTGAAGCTTTCTTT. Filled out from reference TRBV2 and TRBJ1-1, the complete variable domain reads EPEVTQTPSHQVTQMGQEVILRCVPISNHLYFYWYRQILGQKVEFLVSFYNNEISEKSEIFDDQFSVERPDGSNFTLKIRSTKLEDSAMYFCASKDRMSTEAFFGQGTRLTVV.

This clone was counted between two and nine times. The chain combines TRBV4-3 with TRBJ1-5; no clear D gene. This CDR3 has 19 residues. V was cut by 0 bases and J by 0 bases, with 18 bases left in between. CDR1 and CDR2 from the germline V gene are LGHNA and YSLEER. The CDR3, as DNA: TGCGCCAGCAGCCAAGATTGGCTTACAGACACTTATAGCAATCAGCCCCAGCATTTT. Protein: CASSQDWLTDTYSNQPQHF.

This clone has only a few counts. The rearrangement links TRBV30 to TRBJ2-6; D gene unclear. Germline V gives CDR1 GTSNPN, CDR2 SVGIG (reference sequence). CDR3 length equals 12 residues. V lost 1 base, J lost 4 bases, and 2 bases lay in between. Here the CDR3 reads CAWSAGANVLTF. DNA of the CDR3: TGTGCCTGGAGTGCGGGGGCCAACGTCCTGACTTTC.

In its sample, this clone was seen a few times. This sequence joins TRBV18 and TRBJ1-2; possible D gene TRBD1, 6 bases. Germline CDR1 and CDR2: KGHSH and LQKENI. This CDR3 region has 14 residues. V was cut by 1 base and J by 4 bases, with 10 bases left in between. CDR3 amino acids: CASSPRGLVYGYTF. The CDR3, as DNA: TGTGCCAGCTCACCACGGGGGCTGGTCTATGGCTACACCTTC.

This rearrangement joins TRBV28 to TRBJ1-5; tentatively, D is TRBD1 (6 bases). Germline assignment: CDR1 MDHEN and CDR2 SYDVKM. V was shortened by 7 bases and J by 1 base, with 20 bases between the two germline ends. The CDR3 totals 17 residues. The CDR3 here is CASTLRAGALSNQPQHF. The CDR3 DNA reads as TGTGCCAGCACCCTTAGAGCGGGGGCGTTGAGCAATCAGCCCCAGCATTTT.

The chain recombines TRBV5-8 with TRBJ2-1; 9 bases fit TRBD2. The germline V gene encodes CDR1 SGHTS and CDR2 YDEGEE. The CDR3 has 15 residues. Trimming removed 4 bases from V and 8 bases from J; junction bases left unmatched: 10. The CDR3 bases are TGTGCCAGCAGCCTCGTGGCGGGGGGGTACCATGAGCAGTTCTTC. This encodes CASSLVAGGYHEQFF. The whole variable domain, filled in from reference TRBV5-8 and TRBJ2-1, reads EAGVTQSPTHLIKTRGQQATLRCSPISGHTSVYWYQQALGLGLQFLLWYDEGEERNRGNFPPRFSGRQFPNYSSELNVNALELEDSALYLCASSLVAGGYHEQFFGPGTRLTVL.

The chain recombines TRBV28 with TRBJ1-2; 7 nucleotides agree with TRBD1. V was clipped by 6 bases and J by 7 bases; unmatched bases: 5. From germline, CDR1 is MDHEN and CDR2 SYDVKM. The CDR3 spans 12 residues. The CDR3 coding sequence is TGTGCCAGCAGGACAGGGTTGGCTGGCTACACCTTC. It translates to CASRTGLAGYTF.

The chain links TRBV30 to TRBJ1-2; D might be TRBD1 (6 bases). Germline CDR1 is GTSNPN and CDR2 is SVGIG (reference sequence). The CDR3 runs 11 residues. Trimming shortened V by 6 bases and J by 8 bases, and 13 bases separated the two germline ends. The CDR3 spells CACSQGSGYTF. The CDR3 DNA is TGTGCCTGTTCACAGGGATCCGGCTACACCTTC.

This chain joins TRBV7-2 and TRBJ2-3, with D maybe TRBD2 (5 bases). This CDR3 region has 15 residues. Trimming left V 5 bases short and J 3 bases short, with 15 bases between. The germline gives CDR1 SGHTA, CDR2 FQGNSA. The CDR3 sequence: CASSLTRGWTDTQYF. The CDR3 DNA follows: TGTGCCAGCAGCCTAACCCGGGGATGGACAGATACGCAGTATTTT.

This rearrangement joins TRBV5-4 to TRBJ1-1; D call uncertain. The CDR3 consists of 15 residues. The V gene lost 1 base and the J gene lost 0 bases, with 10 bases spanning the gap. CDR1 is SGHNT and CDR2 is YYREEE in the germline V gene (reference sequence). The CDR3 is CASSLTERLNTEAFF. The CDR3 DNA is TGTGCCAGCAGCTTGACAGAGAGATTGAACACTGAAGCTTTCTTT.

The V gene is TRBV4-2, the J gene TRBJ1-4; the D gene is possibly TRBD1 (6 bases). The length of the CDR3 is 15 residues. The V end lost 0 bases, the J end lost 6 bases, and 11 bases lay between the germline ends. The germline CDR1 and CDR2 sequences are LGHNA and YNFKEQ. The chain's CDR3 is CASSQDRGAYEKLFF. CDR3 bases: TGTGCCAGCAGCCAAGATCGGGGGGCGTATGAAAAACTGTTTTTT.

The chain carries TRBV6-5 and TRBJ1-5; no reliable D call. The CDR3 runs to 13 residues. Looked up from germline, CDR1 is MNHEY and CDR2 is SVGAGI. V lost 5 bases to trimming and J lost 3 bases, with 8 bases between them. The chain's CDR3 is CASSTDINQPQHF. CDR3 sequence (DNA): TGTGCCAGCAGTACAGATATCAATCAGCCCCAGCATTTT.

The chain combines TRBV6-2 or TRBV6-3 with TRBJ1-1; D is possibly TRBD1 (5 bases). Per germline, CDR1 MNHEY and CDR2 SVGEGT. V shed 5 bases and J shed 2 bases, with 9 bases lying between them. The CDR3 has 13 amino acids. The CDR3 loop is CASSLQANTEAFF. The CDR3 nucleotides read TGTGCCAGCAGTCTACAGGCTAACACTGAAGCTTTCTTT.

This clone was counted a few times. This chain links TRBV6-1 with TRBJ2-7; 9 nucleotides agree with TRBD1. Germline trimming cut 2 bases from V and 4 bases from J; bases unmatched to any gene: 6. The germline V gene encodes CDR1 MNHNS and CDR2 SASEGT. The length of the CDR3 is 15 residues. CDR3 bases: TGTGCCAGCAGTGAATGGGGACAGGGTCCTTACGAGCAGTACTTC. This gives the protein CASSEWGQGPYEQYF.

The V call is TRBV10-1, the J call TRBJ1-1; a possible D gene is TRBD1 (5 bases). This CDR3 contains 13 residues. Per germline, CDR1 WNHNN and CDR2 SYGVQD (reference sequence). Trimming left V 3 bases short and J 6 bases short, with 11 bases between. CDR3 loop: CASSDRVDSEAFF. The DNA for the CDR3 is TGCGCCAGCAGTGACAGGGTCGATTCTGAAGCTTTCTTT.